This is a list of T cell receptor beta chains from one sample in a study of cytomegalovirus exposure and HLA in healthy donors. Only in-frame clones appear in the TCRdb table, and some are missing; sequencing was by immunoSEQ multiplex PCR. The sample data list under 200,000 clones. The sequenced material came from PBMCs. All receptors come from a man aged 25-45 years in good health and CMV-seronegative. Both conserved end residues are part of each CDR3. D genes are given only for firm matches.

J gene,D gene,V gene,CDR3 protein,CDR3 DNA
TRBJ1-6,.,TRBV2,CASRSEGGRGSPLHF,TGTGCCAGCAGATCAGAAGGTGGCAGGGGATCACCCCTCCACTTT
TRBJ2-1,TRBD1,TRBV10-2,CAFWLRDRAYNEQFF,TGCGCTTTCTGGTTACGGGACAGGGCCTACAATGAGCAGTTCTTC
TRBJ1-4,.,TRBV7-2,CASSLVVREKLFF,TGTGCCAGCAGCTTAGTAGTTCGGGAAAAACTGTTTTTT
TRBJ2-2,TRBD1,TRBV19,CASSFLTGYTGELFF,TGTGCCAGTAGTTTTCTGACAGGGTACACCGGGGAGCTGTTTTTT
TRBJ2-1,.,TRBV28,CASRSSPEQFF,TGTGCCAGCAGGTCGAGTCCTGAGCAGTTCTTC
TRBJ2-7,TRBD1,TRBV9,CASSRTGGAGYEQYF,TGTGCCAGCAGCCGGACAGGGGGCGCAGGCTACGAGCAGTACTTC
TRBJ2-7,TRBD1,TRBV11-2,CASSLGDRGKDEQYF,TGTGCCAGCAGCTTAGGGGACAGGGGGAAGGACGAGCAGTACTTC
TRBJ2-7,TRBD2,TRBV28,CASNLAGAPYEQYF,TGTGCCAGCAACCTAGCGGGGGCTCCCTACGAGCAGTACTTC
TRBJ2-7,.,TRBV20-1,CSARYYEQYF,TGCAGTGCTAGGTACTACGAGCAGTACTTC
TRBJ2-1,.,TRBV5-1,CASSLTSFVEEGQFF,TGCGCCAGCAGCTTGACTAGTTTTGTTGAGGAGGGACAGTTCTTC
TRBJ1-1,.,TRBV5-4,CASYSNTEAFF,TGTGCCAGCTATTCGAACACTGAAGCTTTCTTT
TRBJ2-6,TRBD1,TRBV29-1,CSVEAGGNSGANVLTF,TGCAGCGTTGAGGCAGGGGGCAACTCTGGGGCCAACGTCCTGACTTTC
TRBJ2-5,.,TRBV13,CASSLARGARGEQYF,TGTGCCAGCAGCTTAGCACGCGGGGCCAGGGGGGAGCAGTACTTC
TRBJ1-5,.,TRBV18,CASSPGRDQPQHF,TGTGCCAGCTCACCAGGGCGGGATCAGCCCCAGCATTTT
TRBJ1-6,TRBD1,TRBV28,CASSLRTGGKTPLHF,TGTGCCAGCAGTTTACGAACAGGGGGCAAGACACCCCTCCACTTT
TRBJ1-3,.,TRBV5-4,CASSLGTGLSSGNTIYF,TGTGCCAGCAGCTTGGGTACAGGGCTTAGCTCTGGAAACACCATATATTTT